These 12 T cell receptor beta chains were sequenced from one sample in a study of blood T cells in healthy people across ages. Combining a sample-barcoded 5' primer with a J-beta primer mix, a second PCR ran for 7 to 11 cycles. TCRdb used MiXCR to reprocess the 5' RACE reads, holding one entry per CDR3 protein. The repertoire holds 1.5 million to 2 million distinct CDR3 sequences, 30% to 40% seen once, with 20% to 25% in the top ten. Source material: blood. These receptors came from a human donor in good health.

The chain combines TRBV7-6 with TRBJ2-1; D is unclear. The CDR3 spans 12 residues. Trimming took off 4 bases at V and 8 bases at J, with 9 bases between the two ends. The germline V gene has CDR1 SGHVS and CDR2 FNYEAQ. CDR3 in amino acids: CASSSGRDEQFF. The CDR3 bases are TGTGCCAGCAGCTCCGGAAGAGATGAGCAGTTCTTC.

V is TRBV7-2 and J is TRBJ2-5; D gene ambiguous. V was cut by 5 bases and J by 7 bases, with 20 bases left in between. The CDR3 consists of 15 residues. Germline CDR1 reads SGHTA; CDR2 reads FQGNSA. The CDR3 is CASSRDTGLVGTQYF. CDR3 bases: TGTGCCAGCAGCCGAGACACGGGTCTAGTTGGGACCCAGTACTTC.

The J gene is TRBJ2-4, the V gene TRBV6-4; 7 bases agree with TRBD1. V lost 2 bases and J lost 5; bases outside the gene matches: 9. The CDR3 contains 16 residues. CDR1 is MRHNA and CDR2 is SNTAGT in the germline V gene. As DNA, the CDR3 is TGTGCCAGCAGTGACCCCCATCACGGACAGGAAAACATTCAGTACTTC. This codes for CASSDPHHGQENIQYF.

This clonotype was seen only a few times. V and J are TRBV28 and TRBJ1-6, with D perhaps TRBD1 (6 bases). CDR3 size: 16 residues. The ends were cut back, 8 bases at V and 0 bases at J, with 14 bases in the middle. Germline loops: CDR1 MDHEN, CDR2 SYDVKM. CDR3 in DNA: TGTGCCAGCGGGGAAACAGGGAGCTCCTATAATTCACCCCTCCACTTT. Its translation is CASGETGSSYNSPLHF.

V is TRBV5-5 and J is TRBJ2-5; tentatively, D is TRBD1 or TRBD2 (5 bases each). In germline, CDR1 is SGHKS, CDR2 YYEKEE (reference sequence). Trimming took off 4 bases at V and 3 bases at J, with 13 bases between the two ends. This CDR3 is built from 14 residues. For the CDR3, the DNA is TGTGCCAGCAGCCCGGGACCGCTGGAAGAGACCCAGTACTTC. Protein product: CASSPGPLEETQYF.

The V gene is TRBV29-1, the J gene TRBJ1-2, with 7 bases identical to TRBD1. The V and J ends lost 4 bases and 1 base, in that order; junction bases with no gene match: 15. Per germline, CDR1 SQVTM and CDR2 ANQGSEA. The length of the CDR3 is 17 residues. CDR3 coding DNA: TGCAGCGTTGGTCAATTTACCGGGACAGCTTTTAACTATGGCTACACCTTC. Translating it yields CSVGQFTGTAFNYGYTF.

The V gene is TRBV7-8, the J gene TRBJ1-6, with TRBD1 as a possible D gene (5 bases). Germline V gene data show CDR1 as SGHVS and CDR2 as FQNEAQ. V lost 4 bases, J lost 11 bases, and 15 bases lay in between. The CDR3 is 14 residues long. This CDR3 reads CASSSRGSGAPLHF. CDR3 sequence (DNA): TGTGCCAGCAGCTCGCGGGGCTCTGGGGCACCCCTCCACTTT.

This chain's CDR3 is CASSYPNGVTYMNTEAFF. DNA of the CDR3: TGTGCCAGCAGTTACCCCAACGGCGTCACCTACATGAACACTGAAGCTTTCTTT. The V call is TRBV6-2 or TRBV6-3, the J call TRBJ1-1, with D hard to call. V was pared by 2 bases and J by 0 bases, with 19 bases between. Germline V CDR1 and CDR2: MNHEY, SVGEGT. The CDR3 length is 18 residues.

This clonotype was found a few times. The chain carries TRBV4-1 and TRBJ2-3; 8 positions agree with TRBD2. The V segment lost 4 bases and the J segment 1 base; nucleotides outside the gene matches: 7. The CDR3 is 16 residues long. Per the germline V gene, CDR1 is MGHRA and CDR2 is YSYEKL. CDR3 region: CASSPNGRGGTDTQYF. CDR3 DNA sequence: TGCGCCAGCAGCCCCAATGGGCGGGGGGGCACAGATACGCAGTATTTT.

The chain is built from TRBV3-1 and TRBJ2-1; 8 positions agree with TRBD2. The CDR3 sequence is 16 residues long. J lost 1 base, V lost 5 bases, and 7 bases had no gene match. The germline V gene has CDR1 LGHDT and CDR2 YNNKEL (reference sequence). The CDR3 reads CASSAGTRGSYNEQFF. DNA for the CDR3: TGTGCCAGCAGCGCCGGGACTAGAGGGTCCTACAATGAGCAGTTCTTC.

There are many counts of this clonotype. The chain is built from TRBV7-9 and TRBJ2-1; maybe TRBD1 (6 bases). CDR3 length: 13 residues. CDR1 is SEHNR and CDR2 is FQNEAQ in the germline V gene (reference sequence). Trimming took off 6 bases at V and 4 bases at J, with 10 bases between the two ends. The CDR3 DNA sequence: TGTGCCAGCAGTCCGACAGGTTACAATGAGCAGTTCTTC. It encodes CASSPTGYNEQFF. The variable domain in full, completed from reference TRBV7-9 and TRBJ2-1, reads DTGVSQNPRHKITKRGQNVTFRCDPISEHNRLYWYRQTLGQGPEFLTYFQNEAQLEKSRLLSDRFSAERPKGSFSTLEIQRTEQGDSAMYLCASSPTGYNEQFFGPGTRLTVL.

This clonotype was detected only a few times. The J gene is TRBJ2-5, the V gene TRBV28, with TRBD1 matching over 7 bases. Germline V gives CDR1 MDHEN, CDR2 SYDVKM. V was clipped by 5 bases and J by 2 bases; unmatched bases: 5. The CDR3 has 14 residues. Written as DNA, the CDR3 is TGTGCCAGCAGTGCTCCGGGACAGCAAGAGACCCAGTACTTC. Translated: CASSAPGQQETQYF.